The 16 T cell receptor beta chains below were found in one sample sequenced in a study of STAT3 mutations in large granular lymphocyte leukemia. Study observations and caveats: Every T-LGLL patient had at least one immunodominant TCRbeta clonotype.

Antigens for these TCRs are unknown. The method was immunoSEQ multiplex PCR; TCRdb's version includes in-frame clones alone and lacks a portion of them. The sample contains some 10,000 clones, around 49% of which appear only once. The sequenced material came from peripheral blood mononuclear cells. Receptors were obtained from a boy aged 5-17 years with T-cell large granular lymphocyte leukemia. Some clones in this sample may be carry-over from other donors' samples.

The CDR3 region is CSVESTGVGQPQHF. As DNA, the CDR3 is TGCAGCGTTGAAAGCACAGGGGTGGGGCAGCCCCAGCATTTT. V gene TRBV29-1 combines with J gene TRBJ1-5; TRBD1 agrees at 7 bases. The ends lost 2 bases at V and 7 bases at J; junction bases unmatched: 8. CDR1 and CDR2 (germline): SQVTM, ANQGSEA. The length of the CDR3 is 14 residues.

V and J are TRBV7-9 and TRBJ1-1, with D possibly TRBD1 on 5 matching bases. Germline CDR1 is SEHNR and CDR2 is FQNEAQ (reference sequence). V dropped 0 bases and J dropped 11 bases, with 19 bases sitting between them. The CDR3 has 15 amino acids. Here the CDR3 reads CASSLAAWGQGIAFF. CDR3 sequence (DNA): TGTGCCAGCAGCTTAGCGGCGTGGGGCCAGGGAATCGCTTTCTTT. The whole variable domain, remainder taken from reference TRBV7-9 and TRBJ1-1, is DTGVSQNPRHKITKRGQNVTFRCDPISEHNRLYWYRQTLGQGPEFLTYFQNEAQLEKSRLLSDRFSAERPKGSFSTLEIQRTEQGDSAMYLCASSLAAWGQGIAFFGQGTRLTVV.

The rearrangement links TRBV7-9 to TRBJ2-3; D uncertain. V dropped 2 bases and J dropped 2 bases, with 8 bases sitting between them. Germline lookup yields CDR1 SEHNR and CDR2 FQNEAQ (reference sequence). This CDR3 spans 14 amino acids. The CDR3: CASSLSGTTDTQYF. CDR3 bases: TGTGCCAGCAGCTTAAGTGGAACCACAGATACGCAGTATTTT.

The chain carries TRBV5-6 and TRBJ2-7; 8 bases fit TRBD2. The CDR3 loop spans 14 amino acids. Germline V lookup: CDR1 SGHDT, CDR2 YYEEEE. With V trimmed by 3 bases and J by 5 bases, 7 bases remained unmatched. The CDR3 DNA is TGTGCCAGCAGCTGGGGACTAGGTTCCCACGAGCAGTACTTC. Residues: CASSWGLGSHEQYF.

V is TRBV30 and J is TRBJ1-1, with a possible D match to TRBD1 (5 bases). The CDR3 spans 17 residues. The germline V and J ends were trimmed by 1 base and 0 bases, with 18 bases remaining between them. The germline V gene has CDR1 GTSNPN and CDR2 SVGIG (reference sequence). The CDR3 region is CAWSGGLLKSMNTEAFF. The CDR3 DNA reads as TGTGCCTGGAGTGGGGGGTTGCTCAAAAGTATGAACACTGAAGCTTTCTTT.

V is TRBV2 and J is TRBJ2-7, with 13 positions matching TRBD2. The CDR3 contains 13 residues. The germline gives CDR1 SNHLY, CDR2 FYNNEI. V gave up 4 bases and J gave up 6 bases; unmatched junction bases: 0. The DNA of the CDR3 is TGTGCCAGCAGTGGGACTAGCGGGGGCGAGCAGTACTTC. Protein sequence: CASSGTSGGEQYF. Full variable domain (outside the CDR3, taken from reference TRBV2 and TRBJ2-7): EPEVTQTPSHQVTQMGQEVILRCVPISNHLYFYWYRQILGQKVEFLVSFYNNEISEKSEIFDDQFSVERPDGSNFTLKIRSTKLEDSAMYFCASSGTSGGEQYFGPGTRLTVT.

This chain joins TRBV13 and TRBJ2-3, with no clear D. The CDR3 runs to 13 residues. Trimming shortened V by 0 bases and J by 1 base, and 2 bases separated the two germline ends. The V gene's germline CDR1 is PRHDT and CDR2 FYEKMQ (reference sequence). The CDR3 sequence is CASSLGRTDTQYF. The CDR3 coding sequence is TGTGCCAGCAGCTTAGGCCGCACAGATACGCAGTATTTT.

The chain carries TRBV6-6 and TRBJ2-7; tentatively, D is TRBD1 or TRBD2 (5 bases each). Germline CDR1 is MNHNY and CDR2 is SVGAGI (reference sequence). CDR3 length: 15 residues. V was pared by 0 bases and J by 2 bases, with 11 bases between. The CDR3 sequence: CASSYSVLGAYEQYF. The CDR3 coding sequence is TGTGCCAGCAGTTACTCGGTGCTGGGGGCCTACGAGCAGTACTTC.

The chain joins TRBV6-1 to TRBJ2-7; possible D gene TRBD2, 6 bases. Germline-derived CDR1 and CDR2 are MNHNS and SASEGT. Trimming took off 6 bases at V and 4 bases at J, with 10 bases between the two ends. The CDR3 has 12 amino acids. The CDR3 protein is CASRTGAYEQYF. As DNA, the CDR3 is TGTGCCAGCAGGACGGGAGCTTACGAGCAGTACTTC.

The chain recombines TRBV5-1 with TRBJ1-6; no definite D call. Trimming removed 5 bases at V and 3 bases at J, with 12 bases between. Per the germline V gene, CDR1 is SGHRS and CDR2 is YFSETQ. CDR3 length: 15 residues. The CDR3 loop is CASSQNSDYNSPLHF. In DNA form, the CDR3 reads TGCGCCAGCAGTCAAAATTCAGACTATAATTCACCCCTCCACTTT.

This clone came up a few times. This rearrangement joins TRBV7-9 to TRBJ2-5; D perhaps matches TRBD1 (6 bases). Trimming left V 8 bases short and J 5 bases short, with 18 bases between. Germline V CDR1 and CDR2: SEHNR, FQNEAQ (reference sequence). The length of the CDR3 is 14 residues. CDR3 in DNA: TGTGCCAGCCACGGAGAAGGGGGTACGGAGACCCAGTACTTC. Protein product: CASHGEGGTETQYF. Complete variable domain (other parts from reference TRBV7-9 and TRBJ2-5): DTGVSQNPRHKITKRGQNVTFRCDPISEHNRLYWYRQTLGQGPEFLTYFQNEAQLEKSRLLSDRFSAERPKGSFSTLEIQRTEQGDSAMYLCASHGEGGTETQYFGPGTRLLVL.

This chain uses TRBV6-5 with TRBJ1-2; D ambiguous. V lost 3 bases to trimming and J lost 5 bases, with 10 bases between them. The germline V gene encodes CDR1 MNHEY and CDR2 SVGAGI. This CDR3 region has 13 residues. This CDR3 reads CASSYHRGYGYTF. Written as DNA, the CDR3 is TGTGCCAGCAGTTATCACCGGGGATATGGCTACACCTTC.

The V call is TRBV4-2, the J call TRBJ1-3; 7 bases are shared with TRBD1. The CDR3 extends over 16 amino acids. Trimming at V came to 5 bases and at J to 1 base, leaving 8 bases not matched to a gene. Germline V lookup: CDR1 LGHNA, CDR2 YNFKEQ. CDR3 nucleotide sequence: TGTGCCAGCAGCAGGACAGGTATAACTTCTGGAAACACCATATATTTT. Its protein is CASSRTGITSGNTIYF.

The V and J genes are TRBV30 and TRBJ1-5; D unresolved. CDR3 length: 13 amino acids. Germline CDR1 and CDR2: GTSNPN and SVGIG (reference sequence). V lost 0 bases, J lost 0 bases, and 3 bases lay in between. CDR3 sequence (DNA): TGTGCCTGGAGTGTAGATAGCAATCAGCCCCAGCATTTT. Amino acid sequence: CAWSVDSNQPQHF.

The chain recombines TRBV7-9 with TRBJ1-4; D uncertain. The CDR3 contains 14 residues. Trimming pared 6 bases from V and 2 bases from J, leaving 10 bases between. Per the germline V gene, CDR1 is SEHNR and CDR2 is FQNEAQ (reference sequence). This CDR3 reads CASSKEVTNEKLFF. DNA of the CDR3: TGTGCCAGCAGTAAAGAGGTCACTAATGAAAAACTGTTTTTT.

This clone was counted a few times. This chain joins TRBV6-5 and TRBJ1-6, with 8 bases matching TRBD1. V lost 8 bases to trimming and J lost 8 bases; unmatched junction nucleotides: 8. Germline CDR1 and CDR2: MNHEY and SVGAGI. The CDR3 contains 14 residues. The CDR3 protein is CASHSGGAYSPLHF. The DNA of the CDR3 is TGTGCCAGCCACTCAGGGGGCGCATATTCACCCCTCCACTTT.